The present T cell receptor beta chain was sequenced within a study of CD8 T cells in Susac syndrome. The RNA input was about 0.5 to 1 ug, and it was reverse transcribed with random hexamers. TCRdb reprocessed the immunoSEQ multiplex PCR reads with MiXCR, giving one entry per CDR3 protein. The sample has 120,000 to 150,000 distinct CDR3 sequences, roughly 94% seen once. Germline lookup yields CDR1 GTSNPN and CDR2 SVGIG (reference sequence). The V gene lost 3 bases and the J gene lost 3 bases, with 11 bases spanning the gap. The length of the CDR3 is 13 residues. Sequencing of TCR beta covered CD8+ and CD4+ T cells obtained from blood.

V is TRBV30 and J is TRBJ1-2, with no clear D. Material: CD4+ T cells from PBMCs. This clonotype originated in a human donor in good health. The CDR3 DNA reads TGTGCCTGGAGGGTGCGGCAGGACTATGGCTACACCTTC. Translation gives CAWRVRQDYGYTF. The full variable domain, rest sourced from reference TRBV30 and TRBJ1-2, is SQTIHQWPATLVQPVGSPLSLECTVEGTSNPNLYWYRQAAGRGLQLLFYSVGIGQISSEVPQNLSASRPQDRQFILSSKKLLLSDSGFYLCAWRVRQDYGYTFGSGTRLTVV.